In this sample, the clone carrying this T cell receptor beta chain turned up many times. Its antigen is unidentified. Germline loops: CDR1 MNHEY, CDR2 SVGEGT. This CDR3 is 16 amino acids long. V gave up 6 bases and J gave up 2 bases; unmatched junction bases: 7. The data were taken from a study of T cells after yellow fever vaccination. The overall study: Preparation used SMART-Seq v4 Ultra Low Input for the low-cell-number fractions. Study findings and constraints: The study found a weaker secondary response that peaked faster, day 5 versus 15.

UMIs were added to TCR cDNA along with a universal primer site when it was made by 5'RACE template switching. One entry per CDR3 protein results from TCRdb running MiXCR on the 5' RACE reads. Of about 160,000 distinct CDR3 sequences in the sample, 6% to 7.5% were seen once. The TCR originated in a young man who received the YFV17D yellow fever vaccine. This sample comprised CD4+ T cells sorted from PBMCs, obtained 4 to 6 days after the first yellow fever vaccination. The chain employs TRBV6-2 or TRBV6-3 and TRBJ2-2; 9 bases fit TRBD1. CDR3 DNA: TGTGCCAGCAGGATTCCGGGACAGGGTAACACCGGGGAGCTGTTTTTT. Its protein product is CASRIPGQGNTGELFF.